Described below is a single T cell receptor beta chain sequence and its context. Its antigen is unknown. The source of the sample is a study of CD8+ T cells in alopecia areata. Study-wide results and caveats: Lesional scalp, especially alopecia totalis/universalis, showed higher clonality than normal scalp.

This CDR3 has 14 amino acids. V lost 6 bases and J lost 4; bases outside the gene matches: 7. CDR1 is MDHEN, CDR2 SYDVKM, per germline. Following extraction, RNA underwent reverse transcription to cDNA, which served as the sequencing template. Produced via immunoSEQ multiplex PCR; TCRdb's table is partial and in-frame only. The sample includes 110,000 or so clones, 45% to 60% seen only once; the top ten take more than 20%. V gene TRBV28 combines with J gene TRBJ2-7, with 9 nucleotides matching TRBD1. This clonotype originated in a human donor with alopecia areata. Sequenced input: NKG2D-low CD8+ T cells sorted from blood. This CDR3 is CASRSAGTGYEQYF. Here the CDR3 DNA reads TGTGCCAGCAGATCCGCCGGGACAGGGTACGAGCAGTACTTC.